The clone carrying this T cell receptor (beta chain) appeared a single time. This sample is drawn from a study of blood T cell repertoires in COVID-19. Study at large: PBMCs, B-cell-depleted T cells, or T cells were the source of the cDNA or gDNA that made up the material.

Some clones are missing from TCRdb's copy, which holds only in-frame ones; the method was immunoSEQ multiplex PCR. The sample carries about 400,000 clones, 89% recorded once. The sequence derives from a man in his forties or fifties with acute or convalescent COVID-19. Material for sequencing was peripheral blood.

The CDR3 reads CAWGQGSYNSPLHF. CDR3 nucleotides: TGTGCCTGGGGACAGGGATCCTATAATTCACCCCTCCACTTT. The rearrangement joins TRBV30 to TRBJ1-6; TRBD1 agrees at 8 bases. The CDR3 sequence is 14 residues long. Germline assignment: CDR1 GTSNPN and CDR2 SVGIG (reference sequence). V lost 5 bases to trimming and J lost 1 base; unmatched junction nucleotides: 1.